These 28 T cell receptor beta chains originate from one sample sequenced in a study of beta chain features in type 1 diabetes. These receptors have no known antigen. The sequenced template was cDNA made from the entire isolated RNA. The data were produced by immunoSEQ multiplex PCR, yet TCRdb's version contains in-frame clones alone and is incomplete. This sample has about 710,000 clones, with around an eighth found just once. Findings and caveats of the study: Across all four CD4+ subsets, people with type 1 diabetes showed modestly shorter TCRB CDR3s.

The sequencing input was naive CD4+ T cells from blood. Every receptor here comes from a man aged 18 to 29 with type 1 diabetes.

This clone showed up just a few times. The rearrangement joins TRBV10-3 to TRBJ2-3; TRBD2 is a possible D gene (5 bases). The CDR3 extends over 13 amino acids. The ends were cut back, 6 bases at V and 6 bases at J, with 13 bases in the middle. Per the germline V gene, CDR1 is ENHRY and CDR2 is SYGVKD. The CDR3 is CAISFGVPDTQYF. The CDR3, as DNA: TGTGCCATCAGCTTCGGGGTCCCGGATACGCAGTATTTT.

The chain carries TRBV5-1 and TRBJ2-2; 7 bases align to TRBD2. V shed 1 base and J 4 bases; nucleotides not matched to a gene: 1. The CDR3 is made up of 14 amino acids. Germline V gene sequence: CDR1 SGHRS, CDR2 YFSETQ. The CDR3 nucleotides read TGCGCCAGCAGCTTGAGCGGGACCACCGGGGAGCTGTTTTTT. Its translation is CASSLSGTTGELFF.

This sequence joins TRBV7-2 and TRBJ2-1; 9 bases are shared with TRBD1. Trimming cost V 6 bases and J 4 bases; bases outside gene matches: 7. Germline CDR1 SGHTA, CDR2 FQGNSA. The CDR3 is made up of 15 amino acids. The CDR3 DNA reads as TGTGCCAGCAGTTCACAGGGGGCTGGGTACAATGAGCAGTTCTTC. Protein product: CASSSQGAGYNEQFF.

The table lists this clone with a few counts. V and J are TRBV25-1 and TRBJ2-3; unclear D gene. Deletions cut 5 bases from V and 0 bases from J, with 6 bases between. The CDR3 covers 13 residues. In germline, CDR1 is MGHDK, CDR2 SYGVNS. Here the CDR3 reads CASSPISTDTQYF. CDR3 bases: TGTGCCAGCAGTCCCATAAGCACAGATACGCAGTATTTT.

The chain links TRBV5-1 to TRBJ2-3; D gene uncertain. Trimming removed 4 bases at V and 0 bases at J, with 9 bases between. The CDR3 totals 14 residues. Per the germline V gene, CDR1 is SGHRS and CDR2 is YFSETQ. CDR3 region: CASSEPYSTDTQYF. CDR3 nucleotide sequence: TGCGCCAGCAGCGAACCGTATAGCACAGATACGCAGTATTTT.

This clone was found once. The J gene is TRBJ2-5, the V gene TRBV30; D unclear. The CDR3 is 12 residues long. Germline V gene data show CDR1 as GTSNPN and CDR2 as SVGIG (reference sequence). V lost 1 base and J 5 bases, leaving 8 bases between the germline ends. The CDR3 region has the DNA TGTGCCTGGAGTGCCGGGTTGGAGACCCAGTACTTC. Translated, it gives CAWSAGLETQYF.

The CDR3 DNA follows: TGTGCCAGCAGTGTAAACAGGGTGGCCGGGGAGCTGTTTTTT. This gives the protein CASSVNRVAGELFF. The chain employs TRBV2 and TRBJ2-2; tentatively, D is TRBD1 (6 bases). The germline V gene encodes CDR1 SNHLY and CDR2 FYNNEI. The length of the CDR3 is 14 residues. Deletions cut 4 bases from V and 6 bases from J, with 12 bases between.

In its sample, this clone was seen a few times. The V and J genes are TRBV28 and TRBJ2-7, with TRBD1 identical over 7 bases. The CDR3 runs 14 residues. Germline lookup yields CDR1 MDHEN and CDR2 SYDVKM. The V gene end was trimmed by 5 bases and the J gene end by 1 base; junction bases not matched to a gene: 5. The CDR3 region has the DNA TGTGCCAGCAGTCAAGGACAGGCTTCCTACGAGCAGTACTTC. As protein: CASSQGQASYEQYF.

J is TRBJ2-5 and V is TRBV2; a possible D gene is TRBD2 (5 bases). CDR1 and CDR2 from the germline V gene are SNHLY and FYNNEI. The CDR3 has 15 residues. V lost 6 bases and J 5 bases, leaving 19 bases between the germline ends. The DNA for the CDR3 is TGTGCCAGCAGAGTAGGAGGTTTCGTCAGGGAGACCCAGTACTTC. It specifies CASRVGGFVRETQYF. Using reference TRBV2 and TRBJ2-5 for the parts outside the CDR3, the full variable domain is EPEVTQTPSHQVTQMGQEVILRCVPISNHLYFYWYRQILGQKVEFLVSFYNNEISEKSEIFDDQFSVERPDGSNFTLKIRSTKLEDSAMYFCASRVGGFVRETQYFGPGTRLLVL.

Only a few counts were recorded for this clone. The rearrangement links TRBV6-5 to TRBJ1-2; 7 nucleotides agree with TRBD1. The trim removed 4 bases at V and 2 bases at J, leaving 7 bases unmatched. The V gene's germline CDR1 is MNHEY and CDR2 SVGAGI. This CDR3 is 15 amino acids long. The CDR3 DNA reads as TGTGCCAGCAGTTCGGCCGGGACAGAGAACTATGGCTACACCTTC. Residues: CASSSAGTENYGYTF.

The gene calls are TRBV21-1 and TRBJ2-7; the table gives TRBD1 as D, unverified against the DNA. TRBV21-1 is a pseudogene locus. The CDR3 contains 16 residues. CDR3 region: CASKYVSGQGQYEQYF. For the CDR3, the DNA is TGTGCCAGCAAATACGTCTCAGGACAGGGTCAGTACGAGCAGTACTTC.

The genes are TRBV2 and TRBJ1-5; unclear D gene. CDR1 and CDR2 from the germline V gene are SNHLY and FYNNEI. Trimming left V 4 bases short and J 9 bases short, with 13 bases between. The CDR3 is 13 amino acids. The CDR3 sequence: CASSGEVRRPQHF. CDR3 DNA: TGTGCCAGCAGTGGGGAAGTTCGTCGGCCCCAGCATTTT.

This clone was observed a handful of times. V and J are TRBV5-1 and TRBJ1-2; perhaps TRBD1 as D (5 bases). Trimming removed 4 bases at V and 4 bases at J, with 20 bases between. Germline V gene lookup returns CDR1 SGHRS and CDR2 YFSETQ. The CDR3 length is 16 residues. The CDR3 coding sequence is TGCGCCAGCAGCCCACTCCTCTCTGAAGGGGCCTATGGCTACACCTTC. As protein: CASSPLLSEGAYGYTF.

This clone has only a few counts. The genes are TRBV10-1 and TRBJ2-1, with TRBD2 matching 8 bases. The CDR3 runs to 15 residues. V lost 5 bases, J lost 4 bases, and 7 bases stayed unmatched. Germline V gene sequence: CDR1 WNHNN, CDR2 SYGVQD (reference sequence). This chain's CDR3 is CASSHSGKKYNEQFF. As DNA, the CDR3 is TGCGCCAGCAGTCATAGCGGGAAAAAGTACAATGAGCAGTTCTTC.

This clone was detected only a few times. This sequence joins TRBV9 and TRBJ1-6, with 10 positions matching TRBD1. The CDR3 length is 15 residues. CDR1 is SGDLS, CDR2 YYNGEE, per germline. V shed 3 bases, J shed 7 bases, and the junction held 4 bases outside the gene matches. This chain's CDR3 is CASSGQGAKNSPLHF. In DNA form, the CDR3 reads TGTGCCAGCAGCGGACAGGGGGCGAAAAATTCACCCCTCCACTTT.

This clone was seen only a few times. This rearrangement joins TRBV6-1 to TRBJ2-7; D is unresolved. This CDR3 comprises 14 residues. Germline V gives CDR1 MNHNS, CDR2 SASEGT. V lost 1 base and J lost 2, with 9 bases in between. The CDR3 sequence is CASSEGNRAYEQYF. The CDR3 coding sequence is TGTGCCAGCAGTGAAGGGAACCGGGCCTACGAGCAGTACTTC.

The chain has TRBV6-5 and TRBJ1-5; D not resolved. Trimming took 0 bases from V and 5 from J, leaving 11 bases between them. The CDR3 is 15 residues long. Germline values: CDR1 MNHEY, CDR2 SVGAGI. This CDR3 reads CASSYSRAAHQPQHF. As DNA, the CDR3 is TGTGCCAGCAGTTACTCGAGGGCAGCCCATCAGCCCCAGCATTTT.

This clone has more than one count but fewer than ten. The chain links TRBV7-3 to TRBJ2-3; no reliable D call. Trimming left V 5 bases short and J 4 bases short, with 7 bases between. The CDR3 spans 12 residues. Germline V gives CDR1 SGHTA, CDR2 FQGTGA. The CDR3 coding sequence is TGTGCCAGCAGCCCATCCGCAGATACGCAGTATTTT. It encodes CASSPSADTQYF.

This sequence joins TRBV30 and TRBJ1-3; possible D gene TRBD1, 5 bases. CDR3 size: 13 residues. The germline CDR1 and CDR2 sequences are GTSNPN and SVGIG (reference sequence). The CDR3 region has the DNA TGTGCTGGAGGCGGGACCTCTGGAAACACCATATATTTT. This sequence encodes CAGGGTSGNTIYF. Variable domain in full (rest from reference TRBV30 and TRBJ1-3): SQTIHQWPATLVQPVGSPLSLECTVEGTSNPNLYWYRQAAGRGLQLLFYSVGIGQISSEVPQNLSASRPQDRQFILSSKKLLLSDSGFYLCAGGGTSGNTIYFGEGSWLTVV.

This chain uses TRBV10-3 with TRBJ1-4; D is perhaps TRBD1 (6 bases). CDR1 is ENHRY and CDR2 is SYGVKD in the germline V gene. This CDR3 has 14 amino acids. With 6 bases removed from V and 0 bases from J, the gap between germline ends came to 8 bases. The CDR3 here is CAIRDSTTNEKLFF. CDR3 coding DNA: TGTGCCATCAGGGACAGCACAACTAATGAAAAACTGTTTTTT.

This clone was seen more than once but under ten times. This chain joins TRBV10-3 and TRBJ2-7; possible D gene TRBD2, 5 bases. The CDR3 has 14 residues. Trimming cost V 7 bases and J 0 bases, with 13 bases left between them. Germline CDR1 and CDR2: ENHRY and SYGVKD. CDR3 sequence reads: CAIKHGESSYEQYF. The CDR3 nucleotides are TGTGCCATCAAGCACGGGGAGAGCTCCTACGAGCAGTACTTC.

This clone was recorded many times. The rearrangement uses TRBV7-9 and TRBJ2-5, with D perhaps matching TRBD2 (5 bases). This CDR3 spans 14 amino acids. The germline V and J ends were trimmed by 5 bases and 5 bases, with 15 bases remaining between them. CDR1 is SEHNR, CDR2 FQNEAQ, per germline (reference sequence). CDR3 sequence (DNA): TGTGCCAGCAGCGCGAGCGGAGCTCGGGAGACCCAGTACTTC. Amino acids: CASSASGARETQYF.

The J gene is TRBJ1-2, the V gene TRBV2, with TRBD1 identical over 9 bases. After removal of 8 bases from V and 7 bases from J, the junction contained 2 bases not matched to a gene. The CDR3 spans 11 residues. Germline V gene sequence: CDR1 SNHLY, CDR2 FYNNEI. The CDR3 coding sequence is TGTGCCAGCGGGGACAGGGTTGGCTACACCTTC. Amino acids: CASGDRVGYTF.

In nucleotides, the CDR3 is TGCAGCGTCCAGTCTGCGTTCTTGGATACTGAAGCTTTCTTT. Its translation is CSVQSAFLDTEAFF. The chain is built from TRBV29-1 and TRBJ1-1, with no clear D. CDR1 is SQVTM and CDR2 is ANQGSEA in the germline V gene. V was clipped by 6 bases and J by 5 bases, with 19 bases between them. The CDR3 totals 14 residues.

The sample holds a few counts of this clone. The chain employs TRBV7-9 and TRBJ1-4; TRBD1 is a possible D gene (6 bases). The CDR3 extends over 15 amino acids. Germline values: CDR1 SEHNR, CDR2 FQNEAQ (reference sequence). The V end was cut by 2 bases, the J end by 3 bases, with 10 bases between. CDR3 residues: CASSLRQASNEKLFF. CDR3 coding DNA: TGTGCCAGCAGCTTACGACAGGCGTCTAATGAAAAACTGTTTTTT. The full variable domain, in which reference TRBV7-9 and TRBJ1-4 provide the parts outside the CDR3, is DTGVSQNPRHKITKRGQNVTFRCDPISEHNRLYWYRQTLGQGPEFLTYFQNEAQLEKSRLLSDRFSAERPKGSFSTLEIQRTEQGDSAMYLCASSLRQASNEKLFFGSGTQLSVL.

A few counts support this clone. The chain couples TRBV14 to TRBJ2-3; TRBD2 matches at 7 bases. After removal of 1 base from V and 1 base from J, the junction contained 2 bases not matched to a gene. The CDR3 is 15 residues long. CDR1 and CDR2 (germline): SGHDN, FVKESK. Written as DNA, the CDR3 is TGTGCCAGCAGCCAAGGGGGGGGACGCACAGATACGCAGTATTTT. Amino acids: CASSQGGGRTDTQYF.

The rearrangement links TRBV28 to TRBJ2-3; D not certain. This CDR3 region has 13 residues. Germline lookup yields CDR1 MDHEN and CDR2 SYDVKM. The V gene lost 6 bases and the J gene lost 4 bases, with 11 bases spanning the gap. CDR3 DNA: TGTGCCAGCAGCCTACGACCACCAGATACGCAGTATTTT. Its protein is CASSLRPPDTQYF.

The chain carries TRBV19 and TRBJ2-1; perhaps TRBD2 as D (5 bases). V lost 3 bases and J lost 0, with 18 bases in between. CDR1 is LNHDA and CDR2 is SQIVND in the germline V gene (reference sequence). The CDR3 is 18 residues long. This CDR3 reads CASSIPGGPALSYNEQFF. CDR3 DNA sequence: TGTGCCAGTAGTATCCCCGGCGGGCCAGCCCTCTCCTACAATGAGCAGTTCTTC.